These 18 T cell receptor beta chains were all obtained from the same sample, sequenced in a study of vaccination and CD4 T cells after COVID-19. Which antigens these TCRs recognize remains unknown. An Oncomine TCR Beta short-read assay was used to sequence the DNA from cultured CD4+ T cells. TCRdb used MiXCR to reprocess the PCR reads, holding one entry per CDR3 protein. The sample shows tens of thousands of distinct CDR3 sequences, 60% to 80% of them seen only once. Treatment given: approximately 9-day PBMC culture with coronavirus spike peptide pools or control peptides (ViraFEST assay). The sample here was CD4+ T cells from blood, cultured in vitro, taken after SARS-CoV-2 vaccination. Source of these receptors: a human donor who received a COVID-19 vaccine.

The chain couples TRBV20-1 to TRBJ1-4, with 7 bases identical to TRBD1. Trimming cost V 5 bases and J 6 bases; bases outside gene matches: 9. Germline CDR1 DFQATT, CDR2 SNEGSKA (reference sequence). CDR3 length: 14 residues. CDR3 sequence reads: CSAGDQGVHEKLFF. The CDR3 DNA sequence: TGCAGTGCTGGGGACCAGGGGGTCCATGAAAAACTGTTTTTT.

CDR3 bases: TGTGCCACCAGGGGACAGGACGGAGAAAAACTGTTTTTT. It translates to CATRGQDGEKLFF. The rearrangement links TRBV2 to TRBJ1-4, with 8 bases matching TRBD1. The V and J ends lost 10 bases and 8 bases, in that order; junction bases with no gene match: 9. The CDR3 has 13 amino acids. In germline, CDR1 is SNHLY, CDR2 FYNNEI.

This clonotype was observed once. The chain employs TRBV15 and TRBJ1-5; perhaps TRBD1 as D (5 bases). There are 15 residues in the CDR3. Trimming shortened V by 4 bases and J by 1 base, and 11 bases separated the two germline ends. Germline values: CDR1 LNHNV, CDR2 YYDKDF (reference sequence). CDR3 protein: CATSKGQGSNQPQHF. The CDR3 coding sequence is TGTGCCACCAGCAAAGGACAAGGGAGCAATCAGCCCCAGCATTTT.

The chain is built from TRBV15 and TRBJ1-5, with D perhaps matching TRBD1 (5 bases). The CDR3 sequence is 16 residues long. V lost 0 bases and J lost 4, with 13 bases in between. The germline CDR1 and CDR2 sequences are LNHNV and YYDKDF (reference sequence). The CDR3 DNA reads TGTGCCACCAGCAGAGAGGGGCAGGTCCTAAATCAGCCCCAGCATTTT. It encodes CATSREGQVLNQPQHF.

The chain joins TRBV5-8 to TRBJ1-3, with 8 bases aligning to TRBD1. The CDR3 consists of 13 residues. Germline assignment: CDR1 SGHTS and CDR2 YDEGEE. The V and J ends lost 9 bases and 2 bases, in that order; junction bases with no gene match: 4. This chain's CDR3 is CAKTGVTGNTIYF. CDR3 nucleotide sequence: TGTGCCAAGACAGGGGTGACTGGAAACACCATATATTTT. The variable domain in full, completed from reference TRBV5-8 and TRBJ1-3, reads EAGVTQSPTHLIKTRGQQATLRCSPISGHTSVYWYQQALGLGLQFLLWYDEGEERNRGNFPPRFSGRQFPNYSSELNVNALELEDSALYLCAKTGVTGNTIYFGEGSWLTVV.

This clonotype was seen a few times. V gene TRBV20-1 combines with J gene TRBJ1-5; D is ambiguous. Germline V gene data show CDR1 as DFQATT and CDR2 as SNEGSKA (reference sequence). The V end was cut by 3 bases, the J end by 3 bases, with 9 bases between. CDR3 length: 13 amino acids. The CDR3 spells CSARREVNQPQHF. CDR3 coding DNA: TGCAGTGCTAGGCGGGAGGTCAATCAGCCCCAGCATTTT.

This chain joins TRBV20-1 and TRBJ1-1, with D tentatively TRBD1 (6 bases). V shed 0 bases and J shed 5 bases, with 16 bases lying between them. This CDR3 has 15 residues. CDR1 is DFQATT and CDR2 is SNEGSKA in the germline V gene (reference sequence). In DNA, the CDR3 is TGCAGTGCTAGAGATTGGGGGGGCGGACGAACTGAAGCTTTCTTT. Translated: CSARDWGGGRTEAFF.

V gene TRBV18 combines with J gene TRBJ1-2; 7 bases line up with TRBD1. In germline, CDR1 is KGHSH, CDR2 LQKENI. The trim removed 3 bases at V and 8 bases at J, leaving 15 bases unmatched. This CDR3 has 16 residues. The CDR3 DNA follows: TGTGCCAGCTCACCTTCGACCGGGACAGACCTTTCCGGCTACACCTTC. Protein sequence: CASSPSTGTDLSGYTF.

The V and J genes are TRBV19 and TRBJ1-1; 10 nucleotides align to TRBD1. Trimming removed 5 bases from V and 0 bases from J; junction bases left unmatched: 6. This CDR3 has 16 amino acids. Germline CDR1 LNHDA, CDR2 SQIVND (reference sequence). CDR3 region: CASSSTGGPLNTEAFF. The CDR3 DNA reads TGTGCCAGTAGTTCGACAGGGGGCCCCTTGAACACTGAAGCTTTCTTT.

The J gene is TRBJ2-5, the V gene TRBV27; TRBD1 aligns across 10 bases. Per germline, CDR1 MNHEY and CDR2 SMNVEV (reference sequence). The length of the CDR3 is 15 residues. J gave up 5 bases and V 3 bases, and 6 bases lay outside the gene matches. The CDR3 DNA is TGTGCCAGCAGTTTCCGACAGGGGGCTAGGGAGACCCAGTACTTC. Protein: CASSFRQGARETQYF.

The V and J genes are TRBV24-1 and TRBJ2-7; 8 bases are shared with TRBD1. Germline CDR1 is KGHDR and CDR2 is SFDVKD. The CDR3 is made up of 15 amino acids. Losses at the gene ends were 4 bases for V and 3 bases for J; bases not matched to a gene: 7. The CDR3 loop reads CATSEFDRGDYEQYF. CDR3 nucleotide sequence: TGTGCCACCAGTGAATTCGACAGGGGTGACTACGAGCAGTACTTC.

V and J are TRBV5-5 and TRBJ1-5, with D maybe TRBD1 (5 bases). V gave up 1 base and J gave up 4 bases, with 12 bases separating them. This CDR3 has 15 amino acids. The germline V gene encodes CDR1 SGHKS and CDR2 YYEKEE (reference sequence). CDR3 nucleotides: TGTGCCAGCAGCTTGTTAGGGGAGGGAAATCAGCCCCAGCATTTT. It codes for CASSLLGEGNQPQHF.

The chain has TRBV12-3 or TRBV12-4 and TRBJ1-2; D unclear. The length of the CDR3 is 15 residues. The V end lost 5 bases, the J end lost 0 bases, and 13 bases lay between the germline ends. CDR3 sequence (DNA): TGTGCCAGCAGTCTCGTGGGGTCCTCTAACTATGGCTACACCTTC. Protein product: CASSLVGSSNYGYTF.

The chain couples TRBV20-1 to TRBJ2-1; D perhaps matches TRBD2 (5 bases). V gave up 7 bases and J gave up 3 bases, with 19 bases separating them. The CDR3 sequence is 15 residues long. Germline CDR1 and CDR2: DFQATT and SNEGSKA (reference sequence). The CDR3 DNA is TGCAGTGTCATATCCTTGGGTGGACTCTACAATGAGCAGTTCTTC. Translated: CSVISLGGLYNEQFF.

The rearrangement links TRBV18 to TRBJ1-1; D ambiguous. Germline CDR1 KGHSH, CDR2 LQKENI. The length of the CDR3 is 15 residues. Trimming took off 6 bases at V and 2 bases at J, with 16 bases between the two ends. The CDR3 loop reads CASSLYRGANTEAFF. The CDR3 coding sequence is TGTGCCAGCTCCCTGTATCGGGGAGCTAACACTGAAGCTTTCTTT.

The chain has TRBV5-1 and TRBJ1-6, with TRBD1 matching 7 bases. The germline V gene has CDR1 SGHRS and CDR2 YFSETQ. This CDR3 contains 19 residues. Germline trimming cut 3 bases from V and 5 bases from J; bases unmatched to any gene: 17. CDR3 protein: CASSWGATGINTNNSPLHF. DNA for the CDR3: TGCGCCAGCAGCTGGGGGGCGACAGGGATAAATACGAATAATTCACCCCTCCACTTT.

This chain connects TRBV12-3 or TRBV12-4 to TRBJ1-5; 8 bases are a match to TRBD1. Losses at the gene ends were 4 bases for V and 7 bases for J; bases not matched to a gene: 3. This CDR3 spans 13 amino acids. CDR3: CASSYRGAQPQHF. CDR3 sequence (DNA): TGTGCCAGCAGTTACAGGGGGGCACAGCCCCAGCATTTT.

This chain joins TRBV6-1 and TRBJ1-1, with D possibly matching TRBD1 (6 bases). Germline V lookup: CDR1 MNHNS, CDR2 SASEGT. The V gene lost 6 bases and the J gene lost 6 bases, with 11 bases spanning the gap. This CDR3 contains 12 residues. The CDR3 coding sequence is TGTGCCAGCAGGGTGGACAGCCCTGAAGCTTTCTTT. It codes for CASRVDSPEAFF.